The clone carrying this T cell receptor beta chain was counted a single time. The entry originates in a study of shared clonotypes between healthy human individuals. Genomic DNA of every subset was divided equally among multiple immunoSEQ plates. In the original analysis: Filtering differed for immunoSEQ, which gave only junction sequences without quality scores. Sequenced by immunoSEQ multiplex PCR; TCRdb stores in-frame clones only, minus some. Clone size and V and J calls were adopted from that table, with D and trimming inferred from the DNA. This table holds 2 million to 2.5 million clones, 85% to 95% found once. There are 15 residues in the CDR3. CDR1 is MDHEN and CDR2 is SYDVKM in the germline V gene. V shed 3 bases and J 4 bases; nucleotides not matched to a gene: 6.

Sequencing input: naive CD4+ T cells from PBMCs. Documented subset: CD45RA+ positively selected. This TCR was recovered from a man aged 18 to 29 in good health. Some clones in this sample may be carry-over from other donors' samples. The V call is TRBV28, the J call TRBJ2-1, with TRBD2 identical over 7 bases. The CDR3 region has the DNA TGTGCCAGCAGTTTGACTAGCACCTTGTACAATGAGCAGTTCTTC. This gives the protein CASSLTSTLYNEQFF.